This T cell receptor (beta chain) stems from a study of Ad26.COV2.S vaccination and SARS-CoV-2 variants. As for the study in general: Donor got 5x10^10 or 1x10^11 viral particles of Ad26.COV2.S.

Regarding treatment: 15 to 20 received Ad26.COV2.S at low or high dose, single or two shots; 5 received placebo; per-sample allocation not given. The study sampled participants on day 63 after the first vaccine or placebo injection. An adult of 18-55 years in Boston served as donor. Germline assignment: CDR1 LNHDA and CDR2 SQIVND (reference sequence). Trimming took 7 bases from V and 0 from J, leaving 10 bases between them. CDR3 length equals 14 residues. Repertoires were generated with immunoSEQ multiplex PCR, while TCRdb's copy carries only in-frame clones and drops some. The table records about 440,000 clones, around 91% of them present only once. For this clone: The antigen is not known.

Whole-study results and caveats: Quantification of TCR breadth and depth may have yielded underestimates of total T cell responses.

The sequence derives from a person between 18 and 65 years old who received the Ad26.COV2.S COVID-19 vaccine or a placebo. Sequencing was performed on peripheral blood, taken in a trial of Ad26.COV2.S vaccine versus placebo. The chain has TRBV19 and TRBJ2-1, with D maybe TRBD1 (5 bases). CDR3 in amino acids: CASTPGNSYNEQFF. The CDR3 region has the DNA TGTGCCAGTACCCCAGGGAACTCCTACAATGAGCAGTTCTTC.